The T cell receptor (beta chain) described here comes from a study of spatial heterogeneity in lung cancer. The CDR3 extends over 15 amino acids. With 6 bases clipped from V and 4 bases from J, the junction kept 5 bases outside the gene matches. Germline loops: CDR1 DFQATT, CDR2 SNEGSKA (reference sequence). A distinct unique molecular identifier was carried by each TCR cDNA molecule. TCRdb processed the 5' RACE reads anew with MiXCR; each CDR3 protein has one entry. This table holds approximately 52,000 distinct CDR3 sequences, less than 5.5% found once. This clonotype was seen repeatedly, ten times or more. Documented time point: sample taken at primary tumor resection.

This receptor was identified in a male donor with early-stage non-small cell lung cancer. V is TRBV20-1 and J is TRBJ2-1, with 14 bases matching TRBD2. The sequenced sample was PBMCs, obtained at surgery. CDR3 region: CSARTSGRSYNEQFF. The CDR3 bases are TGCAGTGCCCGGACTAGCGGGAGGTCTTACAATGAGCAGTTCTTC.